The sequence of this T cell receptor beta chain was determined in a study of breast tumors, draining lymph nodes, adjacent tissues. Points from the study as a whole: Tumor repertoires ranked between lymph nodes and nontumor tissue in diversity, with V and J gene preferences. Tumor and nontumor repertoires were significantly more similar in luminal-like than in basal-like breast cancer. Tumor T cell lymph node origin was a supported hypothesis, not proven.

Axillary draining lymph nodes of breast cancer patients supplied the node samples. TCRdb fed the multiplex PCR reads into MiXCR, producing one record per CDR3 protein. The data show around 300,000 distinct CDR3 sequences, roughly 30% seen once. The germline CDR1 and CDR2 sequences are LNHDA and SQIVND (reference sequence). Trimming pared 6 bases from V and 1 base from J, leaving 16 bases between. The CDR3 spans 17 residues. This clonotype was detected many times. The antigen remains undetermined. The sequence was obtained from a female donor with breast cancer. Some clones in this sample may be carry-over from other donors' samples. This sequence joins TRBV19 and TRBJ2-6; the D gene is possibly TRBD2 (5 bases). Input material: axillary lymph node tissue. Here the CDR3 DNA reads TGTGCCAGTAGGGCTCACGGGGTGAGGTCTGGGGCCAACGTCCTGACTTTC. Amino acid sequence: CASRAHGVRSGANVLTF.